A selection of T cell receptor beta chains follows, all from one sample in a study of naive and memory T cell subsets. Using its own MiXCR run on the UMI-ligation and nested PCR reads, TCRdb lists one record per CDR3 protein. The top ten clones hold 0.095% to 0.12% of a sample with about 150,000 distinct CDR3 sequences, 22% of them seen once. The sequenced sample was naive CD4+ T cells from blood. These receptor sequences come from a human donor in good health. Both conserved end residues are trimmed from each CDR3. The size of a clone is reported for some rows only, either as once, few or many, or as a class for expanded clones.

v_call,clone_size,j_call,cdr3_aa
TRBV20-1,.,TRBJ2-6,SASLGRFGANVLT
TRBV6-2/TRBV6-3,.,TRBJ2-7,ASKALLAGLNEQY
TRBV9,.,TRBJ2-6,ASSVVGSGANVLT
TRBV6-2/TRBV6-3,.,TRBJ2-5,ASGTGEETQY
TRBV5-1,few,TRBJ1-4,ASSSQDLGYNEKLF
TRBV6-5,few,TRBJ2-1,ASSNGGARNEQF
TRBV28,few,TRBJ2-3,ASKRLATDTQY
TRBV3-1,many,TRBJ2-1,ASSLSQGLYNEQF
TRBV5-1,.,TRBJ2-4,ASSLAVLAGIQY
TRBV4-2,.,TRBJ2-7,ASSQDLRGRASGEQY
TRBV5-1,.,TRBJ2-3,ASSRGQGTSTDTQY
TRBV14,.,TRBJ1-1,ASSRSGTALPRWAF
TRBV14,.,TRBJ2-6,ASSQDGLVLT
TRBV28,many,TRBJ2-7,ASSPLKYEQY
TRBV29-1,.,TRBJ2-3,SVPSGSTDTQY
TRBV6-1,.,TRBJ2-1,ASSVDEAGEQF
TRBV7-2,.,TRBJ1-5,ASSLQPGRSNQPQH
TRBV14,few,TRBJ2-1,ASNPLPTGRSYNEQF
TRBV5-1,few,TRBJ2-3,ASSLGGADTQY
TRBV18,.,TRBJ2-5,ASSPLYRESQETQY
TRBV10-3,.,TRBJ2-5,AISESLGQGSETQY
TRBV28,.,TRBJ2-5,ASSSPDRSQETQY
TRBV9,.,TRBJ2-3,ASSDPAFAGGGDTQY
TRBV4-3,.,TRBJ2-7,ASSQGERGAEQY
TRBV27,.,TRBJ1-1,ASSSPPLRTGPRDTEAF
TRBV7-8,.,TRBJ1-3,ASSVGAIGNTIY
TRBV29-1,few,TRBJ1-1,SVNPARTEAF
TRBV30,.,TRBJ2-5,AWGNGQMQETQY
TRBV20-1,many,TRBJ2-3,SASPGTLGDTQY
TRBV6-5,.,TRBJ2-3,ASRGTLVGTDTQY
TRBV6-2/TRBV6-3,.,TRBJ1-5,ASSYGQSNQPQH
TRBV5-1,.,TRBJ1-1,ASSLVSGELGEAF
TRBV28,few,TRBJ2-1,ASSSAGEPSHEQF
TRBV7-9,few,TRBJ2-1,ASSFLTSHEQF
TRBV6-5,.,TRBJ2-4,ASSYSGAKNIQY
TRBV19,once,TRBJ1-5,ASTPRRRGVRNQPQH
TRBV10-3,.,TRBJ2-3,ATSGRTDTQY
TRBV7-2,.,TRBJ2-5,ASRGLGQETQY
TRBV29-1,few,TRBJ1-2,SARGGDYGYT
TRBV18,.,TRBJ1-5,ASSPTGSQPQH
TRBV9,many,TRBJ2-3,ASSVEARSDTQY
TRBV18,few,TRBJ1-1,ASSLGLVLGLGDTEAF
TRBV12-3/TRBV12-4,.,TRBJ1-3,ASSGSGNTIY
TRBV6-2/TRBV6-3,few,TRBJ1-1,ASRTAGGGFTEAF
TRBV19,few,TRBJ2-3,ASSSAGTHTDTQY
TRBV27,few,TRBJ1-4,ASSPNRGAEKLF
TRBV6-2/TRBV6-3,few,TRBJ2-7,ASSYKRGSPRTSYEQY
TRBV5-1,few,TRBJ2-7,ASSYQTGDEQY